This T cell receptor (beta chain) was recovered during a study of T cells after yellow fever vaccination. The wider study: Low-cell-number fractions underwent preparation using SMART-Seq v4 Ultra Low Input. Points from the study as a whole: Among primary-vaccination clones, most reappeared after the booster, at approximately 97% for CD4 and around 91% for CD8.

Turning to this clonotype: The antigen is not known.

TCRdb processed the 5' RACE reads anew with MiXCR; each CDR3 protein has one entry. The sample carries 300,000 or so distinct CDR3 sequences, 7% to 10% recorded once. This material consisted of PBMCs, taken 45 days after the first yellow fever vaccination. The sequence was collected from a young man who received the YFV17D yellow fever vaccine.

CDR3 region: CASSEAGHYGYTF. The CDR3 coding sequence is TGCGCCAGCAGTGAGGCAGGACACTATGGCTACACCTTC. The chain carries TRBV10-1 and TRBJ1-2; no reliable D call. Germline CDR1 WNHNN, CDR2 SYGVQD (reference sequence). There are 13 residues in the CDR3. V dropped 2 bases and J dropped 3 bases, with 7 bases sitting between them.